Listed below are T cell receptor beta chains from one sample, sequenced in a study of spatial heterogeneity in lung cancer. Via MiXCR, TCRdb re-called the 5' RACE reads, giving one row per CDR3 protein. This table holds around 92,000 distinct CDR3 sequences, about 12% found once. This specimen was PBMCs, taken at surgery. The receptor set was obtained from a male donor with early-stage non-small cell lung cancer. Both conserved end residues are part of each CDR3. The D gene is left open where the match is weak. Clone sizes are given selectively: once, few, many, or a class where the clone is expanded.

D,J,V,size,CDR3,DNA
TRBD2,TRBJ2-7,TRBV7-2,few,CASSFSGGSSYEQYF,TGTGCCAGCAGCTTTAGCGGGGGGAGCTCCTACGAGCAGTACTTC
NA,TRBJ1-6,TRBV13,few,CASSLNTGRHSPLHF,TGTGCCAGCAGCTTAAATACAGGCCGGCATTCACCCCTCCACTTT
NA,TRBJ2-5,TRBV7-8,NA,CASSLGPLQSEYF,TGTGCCAGCAGCTTAGGCCCCCTGCAATCAGAGTACTTC
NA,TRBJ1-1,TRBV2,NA,CATLDSLRAEAFF,TGTGCCACCCTAGACAGTCTGAGGGCTGAAGCTTTCTTT
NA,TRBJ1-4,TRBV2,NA,CASTPVDEKLFF,TGTGCCAGCACCCCCGTCGATGAAAAACTGTTTTTT
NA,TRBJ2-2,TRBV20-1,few,CSARDSQRSTGELFF,TGCAGTGCTAGAGATAGTCAGCGGAGCACCGGGGAGCTGTTTTTT
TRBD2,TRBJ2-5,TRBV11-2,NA,CASSYGGGAVTQYF,TGTGCCAGCAGCTATGGCGGGGGGGCAGTGACCCAGTACTTC
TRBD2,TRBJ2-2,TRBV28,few,CASSRNSGRRTGELFF,TGTGCCAGCAGCCGTAATAGCGGGAGAAGGACCGGGGAGCTGTTTTTT
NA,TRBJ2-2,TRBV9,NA,CASSVVGSRPPGELFF,TGTGCCAGCAGCGTCGTGGGGAGCCGACCACCCGGGGAGCTGTTTTTT
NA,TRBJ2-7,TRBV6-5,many,CASSNRDPPYEQYF,TGTGCCAGCAGCAACAGGGACCCTCCCTACGAGCAGTACTTC
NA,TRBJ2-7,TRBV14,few,CASISGQSYEQYF,TGTGCCAGCATTTCAGGGCAATCCTACGAGCAGTACTTC
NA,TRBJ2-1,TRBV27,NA,CASRVFGLGGVNEQFF,TGTGCCAGCAGAGTTTTTGGGCTAGGGGGGGTCAATGAGCAGTTCTTC
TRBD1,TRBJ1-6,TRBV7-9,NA,CASSPGTGRNSPLHF,TGTGCCAGCAGCCCTGGGACAGGGCGGAATTCACCCCTCCACTTT
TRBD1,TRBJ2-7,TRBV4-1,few,CASSSPGTVSYEQYF,TGCGCCAGCAGCTCACCCGGGACAGTCTCCTACGAGCAGTACTTC
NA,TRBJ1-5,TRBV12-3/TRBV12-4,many,CASSLGSNQPQHF,TGTGCCAGCAGTCTGGGTAGCAATCAGCCCCAGCATTTT
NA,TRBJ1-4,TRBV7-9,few,CASSPERFNEKLFF,TGTGCCAGCAGCCCCGAACGGTTTAATGAAAAACTGTTTTTT
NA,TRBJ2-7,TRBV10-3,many,CASWDLAYEQYF,TGTGCCAGCTGGGACCTCGCCTACGAGCAGTACTTC
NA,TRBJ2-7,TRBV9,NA,CASSVEDSPREQYF,TGTGCCAGCAGCGTAGAGGACTCCCCTCGCGAGCAGTACTTC
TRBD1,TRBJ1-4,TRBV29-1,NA,CSVGGQGDEKLFF,TGCAGCGTTGGAGGACAGGGGGATGAAAAACTGTTTTTT